The entry below gives a single TCR beta chain sequence along with its context. As yet, its antigen is unknown. TCRdb keeps only in-frame clones here, not all; method: immunoSEQ multiplex PCR. Here the sample spans some 110,000 clones, 85% to 95% being singletons. Deletions cut 2 bases from V and 8 bases from J, with 13 bases between. The CDR3 length is 14 residues. Germline CDR1 is SGHAT and CDR2 is FQNNGV. This record belongs to a study of graft-versus-host responses after intestinal transplantation. About the research overall: Among the recipients, all got anti-thymocyte globulin induction and then tacrolimus and steroids for around three years.

Study-wide points: Investigators detected GvH clones in recipient marrow, with some emerging earlier in ileum or blood.

This clonotype was sampled from a human donor who was the organ donor for an intestinal transplant. The chain carries TRBV11-2 and TRBJ1-3; D remains unclear. Sequenced material: unstimulated CD8+ T cells sorted from spleen or lymph node cells, taken before transplant. The CDR3 reads CASSLSALLHTIYF. CDR3 in DNA: TGTGCCAGCAGCTTATCGGCACTTTTACACACCATATATTTT.